Listed here are 24 T cell receptor beta chains from one sample, sequenced in a study of prognosis after radiotherapy for stage I lung cancer (dated by TCRdb to the early 2020s). Sequencing relied on an Illumina HiSeq 3000. Two rounds of multiplex PCR were used to amplify the TCR beta CDR3 region from genomic DNA. The first PCR round used primers specific to each TRBV and TRBJ gene, and the primer sequences were filed in Chinese patent CN105087789A. The raw public data were reprocessed by TCRdb itself: fastp quality trimming at Q25, MiXCR clonotype calling, in-frame beta chains only. Rows matching on CDR3 protein sequence are summarized as one entry with the most common DNA and genes. Recorded for this sample are 30,000 to 40,000 distinct CDR3 sequences; around 24% of them occurred a single time. The biggest ten clones account for 25% to 30% of the sample. The specimen was PBMCs, collected before or after stereotactic body radiation therapy (not recorded which). The receptor source for this set is a donor of 50 years or more with non-small cell lung cancer.

In its sample, this clonotype was seen once. The missing conserved phenylalanine or tryptophan at the end of this CDR3 makes a read error likely. The chain carries TRBV9 and TRBJ2-7, with TRBD1 matching 7 bases. The CDR3 sequence is 16 residues long. CDR1 is SGDLS and CDR2 is YYNGEE in the germline V gene. The CDR3 sequence is CVSSLRNGRQGDEQYL. DNA for the CDR3: TGTGTCAGCAGCCTCCGAAATGGGCGACAGGGAGACGAGCAGTACTTA.

This clonotype came up many times. The V call is TRBV11-2, the J call TRBJ1-5; D is undetermined. Trimming removed 1 base at V and 9 bases at J, with 13 bases between. The CDR3 has 14 residues. Germline assignment: CDR1 SGHAT and CDR2 FQNNGV. For the CDR3, the DNA is TGTGCCAGCAGCTTAGCCAGGTTTCTCTGGCCCCAGCATTTT. This codes for CASSLARFLWPQHF. Based on the CDR3 plus reference TRBV11-2 and TRBJ1-5, the full variable domain is EAGVAQSPRYKIIEKRQSVAFWCNPISGHATLYWYQQILGQGPKLLIQFQNNGVVDDSQLPKDRFSAERLKGVDSTLKIQPAKLEDSAVYLCASSLARFLWPQHFGDGTRLSIL.

This chain joins TRBV7-9 and TRBJ1-5; D is ambiguous. Trimming removed 0 bases from V and 3 bases from J, with 9 bases in between. CDR1 is SEHNR, CDR2 FQNEAQ, per germline (reference sequence). This CDR3 spans 15 amino acids. CDR3 protein: CASSLAAASNQPQHF. In DNA form, the CDR3 reads TGTGCCAGCAGCTTAGCGGCGGCTTCCAATCAGCCCCAGCATTTT.

Many counts were recorded for this clonotype. In DNA, the CDR3 is TGTGCCAGCAGTCGGGGGTATAGCAATCAGCCCCAGCATTTT. The encoded protein is CASSRGYSNQPQHF. The rearrangement joins TRBV7-9 to TRBJ1-5, with D possibly being TRBD1 (5 bases). This CDR3 is built from 14 residues. V lost 6 bases and J lost 0, with 9 bases in between. CDR1 is SEHNR, CDR2 FQNEAQ, per germline (reference sequence).

The chain recombines TRBV28 with TRBJ1-2, with D perhaps matching TRBD1 (6 bases). The CDR3 is 17 residues long. Germline CDR1 MDHEN, CDR2 SYDVKM. The V and J ends lost 5 bases and 3 bases respectively, with 22 bases between them. The DNA for the CDR3 is TGTGCCAGCAGTCCACGCCCGGGAAGGACAGATTACTATGGCTACACCTTC. Its protein is CASSPRPGRTDYYGYTF.

V usage is TRBV27 and J usage is TRBJ2-7, with D perhaps TRBD2 (7 bases). Trimming left V 8 bases short and J 6 bases short, with 20 bases between. Germline V lookup: CDR1 MNHEY, CDR2 SMNVEV (reference sequence). The CDR3 is 14 amino acids. The CDR3 nucleotides read TGTGCCAGCGGCCGACGGGGGGCGAAGCTCGAGCAGTACTTC. It yields the protein CASGRRGAKLEQYF.

In this sample, this clonotype turned up many times. CDR3 in amino acids: CASSVRLDTDTQYF. The CDR3 DNA is TGTGCCAGCAGCGTTCGGTTGGACACAGATACGCAGTATTTT. The V gene is TRBV9, the J gene TRBJ2-3; D call uncertain. The germline V gene has CDR1 SGDLS and CDR2 YYNGEE. V lost 2 bases to trimming and J lost 2 bases, with 9 bases between them. The CDR3 extends over 14 amino acids.

This clonotype was detected many times. The V gene is TRBV6-2 or TRBV6-3, the J gene TRBJ1-1; D unresolved. This CDR3 spans 14 amino acids. Germline values: CDR1 MNHEY, CDR2 SVGEGT. V was shortened by 6 bases and J by 5 bases, with 16 bases between the two germline ends. The CDR3 sequence: CASSRIRVETEAFF. The CDR3 DNA reads TGTGCCAGCAGCCGGATTAGGGTCGAGACTGAAGCTTTCTTT.

With respect to this clonotype: A read error may explain this, as a much larger clone is one base away. CDR3 in amino acids: CASREMTVGNTEAFF. Here the CDR3 DNA reads TGTGCCAGCAGGGAAATGACAGTCGGAAACACTGAAGCTTTCTTT. The V and J genes are TRBV6-4 and TRBJ1-1; tentative D call: TRBD1 (5 bases). V lost 6 bases to trimming and J lost 2 bases, with 16 bases between them. CDR3 length: 15 residues. The V gene's germline CDR1 is MRHNA and CDR2 SNTAGT.

There are many counts of this clonotype. This chain uses TRBV24-1 with TRBJ1-1, with a tentative D call TRBD1 (5 bases). The ends were cut back, 0 bases at V and 10 bases at J, with 8 bases in the middle. The length of the CDR3 is 12 residues. Germline CDR1 and CDR2: KGHDR and SFDVKD. The CDR3 DNA follows: TGTGCCACCAGTGATTTGCTAGGGGCAGCTTTCTTT. Translating gives CATSDLLGAAFF.

This clonotype showed up many times. V is TRBV18 and J is TRBJ2-7, with D maybe TRBD1 (6 bases). This CDR3 contains 14 residues. In germline, CDR1 is KGHSH, CDR2 LQKENI. The V gene lost 3 bases and the J gene lost 3 bases, with 12 bases spanning the gap. The chain's CDR3 is CASSPGHYLYEQYF. For the CDR3, the DNA is TGTGCCAGCTCACCGGGACACTACCTCTACGAGCAGTACTTC.

The chain couples TRBV6-1 to TRBJ1-4, with TRBD1 as a possible D gene (6 bases). Germline V gene lookup returns CDR1 MNHNS and CDR2 SASEGT. Between the trimmed V and J ends, which lost 6 bases and 4 bases, there was a span of 12 bases. CDR3 length: 14 residues. The CDR3 sequence: CASRVGHRNEKLFF. In DNA, the CDR3 is TGTGCCAGCAGGGTGGGACACCGTAATGAAAAACTGTTTTTT.

With respect to this clonotype: A much bigger clone sits one base away, suggesting this may be a read error. The rearrangement joins TRBV2 to TRBJ1-3; D is unresolved. CDR1 and CDR2 from the germline V gene are SNHLY and FYNNEI. The CDR3 has 12 amino acids. In DNA, the CDR3 is TGTGCCAGCGTGGTGGTAGGAAACAACATATATTTT. Residues: CASVVVGNNIYF.

As regards this clonotype: A much larger clonotype is one base distant, so this may be a read error. The rearrangement joins TRBV3-1 to TRBJ2-7; 10 bases agree with TRBD1. Germline loops: CDR1 LGHDT, CDR2 YNNKEL (reference sequence). The CDR3 has 15 amino acids. The CDR3: CASSPSPTGGDERYF. The CDR3 DNA sequence: TGTGCCAGCAGCCCGAGCCCGACAGGGGGCGACGAGCGGTACTTC.

Many counts were recorded for this clonotype. The chain links TRBV27 to TRBJ2-1; D unresolved. Per the germline V gene, CDR1 is MNHEY and CDR2 is SMNVEV (reference sequence). This CDR3 region has 16 residues. The germline V and J ends were trimmed by 5 bases and 0 bases, with 14 bases remaining between them. DNA for the CDR3: TGTGCCAGCAGTCCCCCCGGTCGATCCTCCTACAATGAGCAGTTCTTC. Amino acid sequence: CASSPPGRSSYNEQFF.

In this sample, this clonotype turned up many times. V is TRBV5-1 and J is TRBJ2-2; TRBD2 aligns across 8 bases. J was trimmed by 5 bases and V by 0 bases; bases with no gene match: 3. This CDR3 has 15 amino acids. Germline V gene sequence: CDR1 SGHRS, CDR2 YFSETQ. The DNA of the CDR3 is TGCGCCAGCAGCTTGGACGGGAGGGGAACCGGGGAGCTGTTTTTT. Its protein product is CASSLDGRGTGELFF.

As regards this clonotype: The junction departs from germline at one end; a sequencing error may be responsible. V and J are TRBV20-1 and TRBJ2-7; the match to TRBD2 covers 8 bases. CDR1 DFQATT and CDR2 SNEGSKA come from the germline V gene (reference sequence). The length of the CDR3 is 14 residues. The CDR3, as DNA: TGCAGTGCAAGAGACGGGGGGGGCTTATACGAGCAGTACTTC. This translates into CSARDGGGLYEQYF.

This clonotype was counted ten times or more. J is TRBJ2-7 and V is TRBV12-3 or TRBV12-4, with TRBD1 matching over 11 bases. After removal of 4 bases from V and 6 bases from J, the junction contained 8 bases not matched to a gene. The CDR3 runs 15 residues. CDR3 in DNA: TGTGCCAGCAGTTCAGGCGGGACAGGGGGTTTCGAGCAGTACTTC. Translating it yields CASSSGGTGGFEQYF.

On this clonotype itself: One end of the junction does not line up with germline, which may come from a read error. The CDR3 reads CTSSEGPGGGETQYF. As DNA, the CDR3 is TGTACCAGCAGTGAGGGACCGGGAGGCGGGGAGACCCAGTACTTC. The chain has TRBV2 and TRBJ2-5, with TRBD2 identical over 7 bases. Looked up from germline, CDR1 is SNHLY and CDR2 is FYNNEI. CDR3 length: 15 amino acids.

This clonotype was counted ten times or more. The chain employs TRBV4-2 and TRBJ2-3; 9 bases map to TRBD2. V dropped 4 bases and J dropped 1; count of bases not matched to a gene: 9. The germline V gene encodes CDR1 LGHNA and CDR2 YNFKEQ. This CDR3 spans 17 amino acids. The CDR3 protein is CASSPLDRLAGTDTQYF. The CDR3 DNA reads as TGTGCCAGCAGCCCCCTAGATAGACTAGCGGGCACAGATACGCAGTATTTT.

This clonotype was recorded many times. This sequence joins TRBV24-1 and TRBJ2-3, with D possibly being TRBD1 (5 bases). This CDR3 region has 14 residues. The V and J ends lost 1 base and 5 bases respectively, with 9 bases between them. Germline V CDR1 and CDR2: KGHDR, SFDVKD. Here the CDR3 DNA reads TGTGCCACCAGTGATTTAGGGGCCGTAGATACGCAGTATTTT. This translates into CATSDLGAVDTQYF.

This clonotype has at least ten counts. CDR3 nucleotide sequence: TGTGCCAGCAGCTTAATTGCAGGAGAACCGGTTTACGAGCAGTACTTC. Translating it yields CASSLIAGEPVYEQYF. The chain carries TRBV7-8 and TRBJ2-7, with no clear D. V was trimmed by 2 bases and J by 4 bases, leaving 18 bases between them. Germline assignment: CDR1 SGHVS and CDR2 FQNEAQ. The CDR3 spans 16 residues.

Worth noting for this clonotype: One end of the junction does not line up with germline, which may come from a read error. This chain connects TRBV20-1 to TRBJ2-7; the D gene is possibly TRBD1 (5 bases). Germline V lookup: CDR1 DFQATT, CDR2 SNEGSKA (reference sequence). CDR3 length: 12 residues. CDR3 residues: CSASGISYEQYF. The CDR3 nucleotides are TGCAGTGCATCAGGGATCTCCTACGAACAGTACTTC.

This clonotype came up many times. This chain uses TRBV30 with TRBJ2-1; tentatively, D is TRBD1 or TRBD2 (5 bases each). Germline V gives CDR1 GTSNPN, CDR2 SVGIG (reference sequence). The CDR3 is 14 amino acids. V was clipped by 2 bases and J by 3 bases, with 11 bases between them. The CDR3 loop reads CAWSIGGVYNEQFF. In DNA form, the CDR3 reads TGTGCCTGGAGTATTGGGGGAGTCTACAATGAGCAGTTCTTC.